The source of this T cell receptor (beta chain) is a study of T cells in Graves' hyperthyroidism and ophthalmopathy. The wider study: Prior to any treatment, at the point of initial diagnosis, peripheral blood was collected. Study-wide results and caveats: Stable hyperthyroidism was separated from ophthalmopathy by a model based on 13 V-J features.

Regarding this clonotype: Its antigen remains unidentified.

Amplified regions were TCR beta CDR3 sequences from RNA transcripts. A first-round RT-PCR of the TCR CDR3 used the HTBI primer set. MiXCR was run by TCRdb on the multiplex PCR reads, yielding one entry per CDR3 protein. This repertoire shows some 650,000 distinct CDR3 sequences, roughly a sixth found once; its top ten account for roughly 3%. A NOSPECS grade of at least 4, a Clinical Activity Score of at least 3 and duration under 3 months were recorded in ophthalmopathy patients. The V segment lost 2 bases and the J segment 2 bases; nucleotides outside the gene matches: 11. The germline CDR1 and CDR2 sequences are MNHNY and SVGAGI (reference sequence). The CDR3 totals 17 residues.

This chain uses TRBV6-6 with TRBJ2-7, with 8 bases fitting TRBD1. This clonotype originated in a woman in her thirties or forties with Graves' ophthalmopathy. Sequences were obtained from blood. CDR3 bases: TGTGCCAGCAGTTACCGCCGGACAGGGAGCCCCCCCTACGAGCAGTACTTC. This gives the protein CASSYRRTGSPPYEQYF.